One and the same sample provided the 5 T cell receptor beta chains below, sequenced in a study of blood T cell repertoires in COVID-19. Sequencing used immunoSEQ multiplex PCR; TCRdb keeps in-frame clones, though not all of them. Among about 200,000 clones listed, 89% were seen once. Sequenced: PBMCs or T cells enriched from blood (not recorded which). The receptor source for this set is a woman between 18 and 29 years old who had recovered from COVID-19.

V and J are TRBV4-1 and TRBJ1-1, with a tentative D call TRBD1 (6 bases). Trimming shortened V by 2 bases and J by 0 bases, and 10 bases separated the two germline ends. The CDR3 runs 15 residues. Germline CDR1 MGHRA, CDR2 YSYEKL. The CDR3 loop reads CASSQLQGLNTEAFF. DNA for the CDR3: TGCGCCAGCAGCCAATTACAGGGACTGAACACTGAAGCTTTCTTT.

This chain connects TRBV5-1 to TRBJ2-3; 13 nucleotides line up with TRBD2. V gave up 4 bases and J gave up 2 bases; unmatched junction bases: 1. CDR1 is SGHRS and CDR2 is YFSETQ in the germline V gene. CDR3 size: 15 residues. CDR3 in amino acids: CASSGLAGVTDTQYF. The DNA of the CDR3 is TGCGCCAGCAGCGGACTAGCGGGGGTCACAGATACGCAGTATTTT.

The rearrangement links TRBV30 to TRBJ1-2, with 10 nucleotides matching TRBD1. Germline V lookup: CDR1 GTSNPN, CDR2 SVGIG (reference sequence). The CDR3 length is 14 residues. The trim removed 2 bases at V and 2 bases at J, leaving 2 bases unmatched. DNA of the CDR3: TGTGCCTGGAGTACGGGACAGGGGAACTATGGCTACACCTTC. It codes for CAWSTGQGNYGYTF.

The genes are TRBV3-1 (or the pseudogene TRBV3-2) and TRBJ2-2; 9 bases match TRBD2. Germline CDR1 LGHDT, CDR2 YNNKEL (reference sequence). The CDR3 has 19 amino acids. V lost 1 base to trimming and J lost 4 bases; unmatched junction nucleotides: 13. The CDR3 DNA reads TGTGCCAGCAGCCAAGTAGATGATATCTTGCGGGGGGGCACCGGGGAGCTGTTTTTT. Amino acid sequence: CASSQVDDILRGGTGELFF.

V gene TRBV27 combines with J gene TRBJ2-4, with 11 bases identical to TRBD1. The V gene end was trimmed by 2 bases and the J gene end by 5 bases; junction bases not matched to a gene: 5. The germline V gene encodes CDR1 MNHEY and CDR2 SMNVEV (reference sequence). This CDR3 is 16 amino acids long. The CDR3 DNA reads as TGTGCCAGCAGTTTAGGGGGACAGGGGGGACAAAACATTCAGTACTTC. This translates into CASSLGGQGGQNIQYF.